This TCR beta chain was sequenced in a study of shared clonotypes between healthy human individuals. Germline CDR1 LNHDA, CDR2 SQIVND (reference sequence). V was pared by 3 bases and J by 2 bases, with 5 bases between. The CDR3 spans 14 residues. General study points: The genetic and exposure-history diversity represented was limited by few donors.

Details on this clone: What it recognizes is unknown.

The table came from immunoSEQ multiplex PCR; TCRdb's copy has only in-frame clones and leaves some out. In the table there are about a million clones, more than 60% of which are singletons. This chain connects TRBV19 to TRBJ2-6; the D is unclear. This sequence originates from a man younger than 35 in good health. The specimen sequenced was memory CD4+ T cells sorted from blood. Subset here: CD45RA-negative fraction. This CDR3 is CASSMVAGANVLTF. Written as DNA, the CDR3 is TGTGCCAGTAGTATGGTAGCTGGGGCCAACGTCCTGACTTTC.